This entry is about one T cell receptor beta chain. This clonotype was seen a handful of times. Its antigen remains unidentified. The input lacks base qualities; no much larger clone sits a single base away. Synthesis of TCR cDNA relied on 5'RACE template switching, a step that introduced a universal primer site along with unique molecular identifiers. Priming for cDNA synthesis came from both the TCR alpha and TCR beta constant segments. Libraries were amplified in two PCR steps, with sample barcodes and sequencing adapters added in the second step. Sequencing of libraries was performed on Illumina HiSeq 2500 (2x100 bp) or NovaSeq (2x150 bp). The authors' pipeline ran thus. MIGEC was used to demultiplex reads and collapse the reads into UMI consensus sequences, and MiXCR was used for V(D)J alignment. Using edgeR on replicate PBMC samples, clonotypes were called vaccine-responding if FDR was below 0.01 and the log2 fold change was above 5 up to day 15. Each bulk clonotype received a CD4 or CD8 identity based on whether the sequenced CD4 or CD8 repertoire contained that clonotype at higher abundance. TCRdb reprocessing: public reads trimmed at Q25 with fastp, clones called with MiXCR, in-frame beta chains kept. Each entry is one CDR3 protein sequence, shown with its most common DNA and genes. These V and J calls are TCRdb output, not the study's own analysis. The sample table holds about 400,000 distinct CDR3 sequences, of which approximately 5.7% were seen once. The ten largest clones capture approximately 16% of the sample.

This sample is drawn from a study of T cells after yellow fever vaccination (dated by TCRdb to between 2019 and 2020). About the full investigation: The SMART-Seq v4 Ultra Low Input RNA kit was used to prepare libraries from fractions with low cell numbers. Bulk PBMC replicates and cell subsets were isolated from blood drawn at multiple timepoints before and after both primary and secondary immunization. The cohort comprised two healthy male donors, one aged 18 to 29 and one aged 30 to 40 years. To track T-cell clones before and after primary and booster YFV17D yellow fever vaccination, bulk TCR alpha and beta repertoires were sequenced longitudinally. General study outcomes and caveats: Compared with the primary T-cell response, the secondary T-cell response was faster but weaker, reaching its peak on day 5 rather than on day 15. Computational filtering was needed because FACS-sorted repertoires could contain abundant contaminating clonotypes from the bulk population. Only two donors were included in the study, so the extent to which the findings can be generalized is limited. After the booster, most clones that had expanded after primary vaccination were detected again (approximately 95% of CD4 and 70% to 90% of CD8), suggesting broad maintenance of memory. A small share of clonotypes was detected in both CD4 and CD8 compartments, with the overlap likely arising from convergent recombination.

V has 6 bases trimmed and J has 0 bases trimmed; junction bases matching no gene number 14. The germline V gene specifies MNHNS as CDR1 and SASEGT as CDR2. The CDR3 has 17 amino acids, counting the end cysteine and phenylalanine. The retained sequence is limited to the CDR3, 51 bases, with the frame set at the first base. The meaning of the sample's treatment or condition label: live attenuated yellow fever vaccine strain. At every blood-draw timepoint, two biological replicates of bulk PBMCs were collected. PBMCs were isolated from peripheral blood using a standard Ficoll-Paque protocol. TriZol was used to extract RNA from bulk PBMCs, from CD4 and CD8 fractions, and from dextramer-positive and dextramer-negative fractions.

The chain uses TRBV6-1 and TRBJ2-7; TRBD2 fits 7 bases in the junction. Here the sequenced sample was PBMCs, taken 5 days after the yellow fever booster vaccination. The sequence derives from a man aged 25 to 40 who received the YFV17D yellow fever vaccine. The DNA reads as follows: TGTGCCAGCAGGAAGGTGACTAGCCGGTTTTCCTCCTACGAGCAGTACTTC. This codes for CASRKVTSRFSSYEQYF.